This TCR beta chain came from a study of human T cells and chemical hapten exposure. Overall study context: Diphenylcyclopropenone was administered weekly to the scalp of patients throughout the approximately 25-week study. General study points: There were significantly more large CDR3 similarity clusters among expanded TCRs than among controls.

V was clipped by 0 bases and J by 5 bases, with 8 bases between them. The CDR3 totals 13 residues. CDR1 GTSNPN and CDR2 SVGIG come from the germline V gene (reference sequence). The sample holds a few counts of this clonotype. Its specificity is unknown. TCRdb ran MiXCR on the RACE reads and lists one entry per CDR3 protein. This table holds 300,000 to 450,000 distinct CDR3 sequences, roughly 4.8% found once. Sample time point: patch test 1, 2 weeks after DPC sensitization. Treatment in this sample: therapeutic diphenylcyclopropenone sensitization with weekly scalp DPC. The sample in question was whole blood, obtained in connection with sensitization to the hapten diphenylcyclopropenone (DPC). The chain joins TRBV30 to TRBJ1-5; D not certain. The origin of this receptor is a woman between 45 and 60 years old with alopecia areata. Some clones in this sample may be carry-over from other donors' samples. Here the CDR3 DNA reads TGTGCCTGGAGTGTTGGTACTGATCAGCCCCAGCATTTT. Protein: CAWSVGTDQPQHF.